This T cell receptor beta chain was sequenced in a study of a mutant IDH1 vaccine in newly diagnosed glioma. Study-wide context: In weeks 1, 3, 5, 7, 11, 15, 19 and 23, patients were vaccinated. Previous care, which was radiotherapy, temozolomide, or both, most often involved both. Commencement of vaccination occurred 4-6 weeks following radiotherapy alone, or concurrently with temozolomide cycles.

Time point indicated: week 23, last vaccination. Vaccinated patients received 300 ug of mutant IDH1 20-mer peptide per dose, with topical imiquimod. Tumors from donors were new WHO grade 3 or 4 IDH1-mutant astrocytomas with ATRX loss. In the case of this clone: Its antigen is currently unknown.

Method: immunoSEQ multiplex PCR; TCRdb's copy keeps in-frame clones and lacks some. The table has roughly 76,000 clones, roughly 85% seen once. Trimming at V came to 7 bases and at J to 2 bases, leaving 3 bases not matched to a gene. This CDR3 contains 13 residues. Germline V gene data show CDR1 as ENHRY and CDR2 as SYGVKD. The clonotype comes from a man aged 30-40 years with glioma. Some clones in this sample may be carry-over from other donors' samples. The chain joins TRBV10-3 to TRBJ2-3, with 7 bases identical to TRBD2. The starting material was PBMCs, obtained from a glioma patient whose treatment included an IDH1 peptide vaccine. The CDR3 loop reads CAITSGDTDTQYF. As DNA, the CDR3 is TGTGCCATCACAAGCGGGGACACAGATACGCAGTATTTT.